The present entry profiles one TCR beta chain with its context. Just one base apart from a much larger clone, this may be a read error. This entry belongs to a study of neurological immune-mediated disorders. Per the germline V gene, CDR1 is SGHTA and CDR2 is FQGNSA. The CDR3 spans 13 residues. The unsorted libraries were made from 2 million PBMCs kept at -80 C. Over 160 million TCR-beta sequences from 15-18 subjects came out of each sequencing run. TCRdb recomputed calls from the 5' RACE reads with MiXCR, one row per CDR3 protein. The repertoire holds tens of thousands of distinct CDR3 sequences, with 2.5% to 3% as singletons.

The specimen sequenced was PBMCs. The chain is built from TRBV7-2 and TRBJ2-5, with D unclear. The receptor was derived from a woman aged 25 to 39 with multiple sclerosis. The CDR3 DNA sequence: TGTGCCAGCAGCTTAGCTCCTTCTGAGACCCAGCACTTC. As protein: CASSLAPSETQHF.